This T cell receptor beta chain was sequenced during a study of T cell repertoires in cytomegalovirus infection. At the level of the study: Matching HLA type, along with CMV infection, was indicated by public TCR beta signatures.

V lost 4 bases to trimming and J lost 6 bases, with 19 bases between them. CDR3 length equals 16 residues. Germline V CDR1 and CDR2: SGHRS, YFSETQ. TCRdb recomputed calls from the reads with MiXCR, one row per CDR3 protein. The data hold 500,000 to 600,000 distinct CDR3 sequences, with approximately 15% observed a single time. This sequence joins TRBV5-1 and TRBJ1-4; D is perhaps TRBD1 (6 bases). The clonotype was recovered from a human donor in good health (CMV status not recorded). Some clones in this sample may be carry-over from other donors' samples. Sequencing input: CD8+ T cells from PBMCs. This CDR3 is CASSGGGLGSDEKLFF. CDR3 bases: TGCGCCAGCAGCGGGGGCGGATTGGGGTCGGATGAAAAACTGTTTTTT.